In its sample, the clone carrying this T cell receptor beta chain was seen a few times. The same CDR3 also results from other DNA sequences found in this sample. The authors reverse transcribed all of the isolated RNA, so sequencing captured expressed TCRB transcripts. The assay was immunoSEQ multiplex PCR, and TCRdb's table has in-frame clones only and misses some. The repertoire includes around 340,000 clones, around 8% of them detected once, and 0.44% sits in the top ten. This CDR3 contains 17 residues. Trimming cost V 3 bases and J 3 bases; bases outside gene matches: 9. The V gene's germline CDR1 is SGHTA and CDR2 FQGNSA. The data originate from a study of beta chain features in type 1 diabetes.

Sequenced sample: central memory CD4+ T cells from blood. V is TRBV7-2 and J is TRBJ2-4; TRBD1 agrees at 9 bases. The receptor comes from a woman under 30 in good health. The DNA for the CDR3 is TGTGCCAGCAGCTTTGGGGGGACAGGGTTTGGCAAAAACATTCAGTACTTC. It codes for CASSFGGTGFGKNIQYF.